The rows below give T cell receptor beta chains drawn from one sample of a study of blood T cell repertoires in COVID-19. Assay: immunoSEQ multiplex PCR; the TCRdb copy retains only in-frame clones and omits some. The table includes 150,000 to 200,000 clones, 76% detected once. The sample was peripheral blood. All receptors come from a woman between 45 and 60 years old with active or convalescent COVID-19. CDR3s include the opening cysteine and the closing phenylalanine or tryptophan. The order of the fields is V gene, J gene, D gene, clone size, CDR3 protein, CDR3 DNA. A D gene is named only where the DNA matches it firmly. Some rows have no size entry. The others give once, few or many, or a class for an expanded clone.

TRBV19,TRBJ1-5,-,-,CASSASGLGGPDSNQPQHF,TGTGCCAGTAGTGCCTCGGGGTTGGGAGGGCCAGATAGCAATCAGCCCCAGCATTTT
TRBV4-3,TRBJ1-4,TRBD1,few,CASSQEGRGQSNEKLFF,TGCGCCAGCAGCCAAGAAGGCAGGGGGCAATCTAATGAAAAACTGTTTTTT
TRBV10-2,TRBJ2-3,-,-,CATHSAGRESTDTQYF,TGCGCCACCCATTCGGCTGGGCGGGAAAGCACAGATACGCAGTATTTT
TRBV6-2/TRBV6-3,TRBJ1-2,TRBD1,once,CASSYRRGLGYTF,TGTGCCAGCAGTTACCGCAGGGGGCTTGGCTACACCTTC
TRBV4-1,TRBJ2-7,TRBD2,-,CASSQERTSRGYEQYF,TGCGCCAGCAGCCAAGAGAGGACTAGTAGAGGATACGAGCAGTACTTC
TRBV30,TRBJ2-5,TRBD1,-,CAWKVRQGGGETQYF,TGTGCCTGGAAGGTCCGACAGGGTGGAGGAGAGACCCAGTACTTC
TRBV19,TRBJ1-1,TRBD1,-,CASKEGQGGTEAFF,TGTGCCAGTAAAGAGGGACAGGGTGGGACTGAAGCTTTCTTT
TRBV6-2/TRBV6-3,TRBJ2-3,TRBD2,once,CASSYASSGSTDTQYF,TGTGCCAGCAGTTACGCGTCTAGCGGGAGCACAGATACGCAGTATTTT
TRBV29-1,TRBJ2-1,TRBD2,-,CSAATSGGYESYNEQFF,TGCAGCGCCGCGACTAGCGGGGGTTACGAATCCTACAATGAGCAGTTCTTC
TRBV28,TRBJ1-2,TRBD1,-,CASTRTGYNYGYTF,TGTGCCAGCACAAGGACAGGGTATAACTATGGCTACACCTTC
TRBV19,TRBJ2-2,-,-,CASSGVPGELFF,TGTGCCAGTAGCGGGGTACCCGGGGAGCTGTTTTTT
TRBV10-3,TRBJ2-3,TRBD2,few,CAISESGGGDTQYF,TGTGCCATCAGTGAGTCGGGGGGAGGGGATACGCAGTATTTT
TRBV25-1,TRBJ1-1,-,-,CASSESKGDKGKAFF,TGTGCCAGCAGTGAATCCAAGGGGGACAAAGGTAAAGCTTTCTTT
TRBV30,TRBJ2-7,TRBD2,few,CAWSVALASGIGYEQYF,TGTGCCTGGAGTGTAGCCTTGGCTAGCGGGATAGGTTACGAGCAGTACTTC
TRBV6-5,TRBJ2-7,TRBD2,few,CASSYRTGGSWEQYF,TGTGCCAGCAGTTACAGGACGGGGGGTTCGTGGGAGCAGTACTTC
TRBV6-6,TRBJ1-2,TRBD1,-,CASSYGTGGDAGYTF,TGTGCCAGCAGTTACGGGACAGGGGGAGACGCGGGCTACACCTTC
TRBV30,TRBJ1-2,-,-,CAWSGTNYGYTF,TGTGCCTGGAGTGGGACAAACTATGGCTACACCTTC
TRBV9,TRBJ2-5,TRBD2,-,CASGRSGGGKETQYF,TGTGCCAGCGGGCGCTCCGGGGGGGGTAAGGAGACCCAGTACTTC
TRBV11-3,TRBJ1-1,-,-,CASSLSGNTEAFF,TGTGCCAGCAGCTTAAGCGGGAACACTGAAGCTTTCTTT
TRBV29-1,TRBJ1-2,-,-,CSASGAGRYTF,TGCAGCGCCTCCGGGGCGGGGCGCTACACCTTC
TRBV7-2,TRBJ2-7,-,-,CASSATGQFAYEQYF,TGTGCCAGCAGCGCTACAGGGCAATTCGCCTACGAGCAGTACTTC
TRBV30,TRBJ2-7,TRBD1,-,CAWSGSDRAAYEQYF,TGTGCCTGGAGTGGATCTGACAGGGCTGCCTACGAGCAGTACTTC
TRBV7-2,TRBJ1-1,TRBD1,-,CASSRDSDPTEAFF,TGTGCCAGCAGCCGGGACAGCGATCCCACTGAAGCTTTCTTT
TRBV27,TRBJ1-6,TRBD1,-,CASSFYQGDSPLHF,TGTGCCAGCAGTTTTTACCAGGGGGATTCACCCCTCCACTTT
TRBV4-1,TRBJ2-2,-,-,CASSQEWRNTGELFF,TGCGCCAGCAGCCAAGAATGGAGAAACACCGGGGAGCTGTTTTTT
TRBV9,TRBJ1-1,-,-,CASSLRQTPKNTEAFF,TGTGCCAGCAGCCTGCGACAGACACCTAAGAACACTGAAGCTTTCTTT
TRBV5-1,TRBJ1-2,TRBD1,-,CASSPTGDYGYTF,TGCGCCAGCAGCCCAACAGGGGACTATGGCTACACCTTC
TRBV11-3,TRBJ2-3,TRBD2,-,CASSLWPPGGGRTDTQYF,TGTGCCAGCAGCTTATGGCCCCCGGGGGGTGGGCGCACAGATACGCAGTATTTT
TRBV29-1,TRBJ1-1,TRBD1,-,CSALGQGQNTEAFF,TGCAGCGCCCTGGGACAGGGGCAGAACACTGAAGCTTTCTTT
TRBV10-3,TRBJ2-5,TRBD2,-,CAISESRGLAGQTQYF,TGTGCCATCAGTGAGTCGAGGGGACTAGCGGGGCAGACCCAGTACTTC
TRBV29-1,TRBJ2-1,TRBD2,-,CSVEAGGYEQFF,TGCAGCGTTGAAGCCGGGGGGTATGAGCAGTTCTTC
TRBV11-2,TRBJ2-2,TRBD2,-,CASSRLPGLAGTGELFF,TGTGCCAGCAGTCGACTCCCGGGACTAGCGGGAACCGGGGAGCTGTTTTTT
TRBV27,TRBJ2-7,TRBD1,-,CASSARPGQGTQKPYEQYF,TGTGCCAGCAGTGCGAGACCGGGACAGGGGACACAAAAACCCTACGAGCAGTACTTC
TRBV18,TRBJ2-2,-,-,CASSHSGLDFTGELFF,TGTGCCAGCTCGCACTCGGGACTCGACTTCACCGGGGAGCTGTTTTTT
TRBV3-1/TRBV3-2,TRBJ1-1,-,-,CASRNAGIWNTEAFF,TGTGCCAGCAGGAACGCAGGGATATGGAACACTGAAGCTTTCTTT
TRBV29-1,TRBJ1-2,TRBD1,-,CSGWDRVGGHGYTF,TGCAGCGGCTGGGACAGGGTTGGGGGGCATGGCTACACCTTC
TRBV9,TRBJ1-3,-,-,CASSVGQGPGNTIYF,TGTGCCAGCAGCGTAGGGCAGGGGCCTGGAAACACCATATATTTT
TRBV19,TRBJ2-5,TRBD1,-,CASSINTGTVVETQYF,TGTGCCAGTAGTATTAACACCGGGACAGTCGTCGAGACCCAGTACTTC
TRBV4-1,TRBJ2-3,-,many,CASSQGGTRDTQYF,TGCGCCAGCAGCCAAGGAGGAACCCGAGATACGCAGTATTTT
TRBV5-5,TRBJ1-1,-,-,CASSLIAGAGTEAFF,TGTGCCAGCAGCTTGATTGCGGGCGCGGGCACTGAAGCTTTCTTT
TRBV7-8,TRBJ2-7,TRBD2,-,CASSSGLAGSYEQYF,TGTGCCAGCAGCTCGGGACTAGCGGGCTCCTACGAGCAGTACTTC
TRBV20-1,TRBJ1-2,TRBD1,-,CSATAGGGYTF,TGCAGTGCTACCGCAGGGGGCGGCTACACCTTC
TRBV3-1/TRBV3-2,TRBJ2-7,TRBD2,-,CASSLGTSGSYEQYF,TGTGCCAGCAGCCTAGGGACTAGCGGATCCTACGAGCAGTACTTC
TRBV6-1,TRBJ2-7,TRBD1,-,CASSEEDRAPYEQYF,TGTGCCAGCAGTGAAGAGGACAGGGCCCCCTACGAGCAGTACTTC
TRBV5-1,TRBJ1-1,TRBD1,-,CASSLTGVNTEAFF,TGCGCCAGCAGCTTGACAGGGGTGAACACTGAAGCTTTCTTT
TRBV5-1,TRBJ1-1,TRBD1,-,CASSSNDRGPTEAFF,TGCGCCAGCAGCTCAAATGACAGGGGGCCCACTGAAGCTTTCTTT
TRBV28,TRBJ2-2,-,-,CASSLAGGATGELFF,TGTGCCAGCAGTTTAGCCGGAGGGGCCACCGGGGAGCTGTTTTTT
TRBV7-2,TRBJ2-3,TRBD2,-,CASSLRVSGVRDTQYF,TGTGCCAGCAGCTTACGGGTTAGCGGGGTACGGGATACGCAGTATTTT
TRBV2,TRBJ2-2,-,-,CASLPSGRRNTGELFF,TGTGCCAGCTTGCCGAGCGGGCGGCGGAACACCGGGGAGCTGTTTTTT
TRBV9,TRBJ1-2,TRBD1,-,CASSAGGIDYGYTF,TGTGCCAGCAGCGCAGGGGGAATTGACTATGGCTACACCTTC
TRBV9,TRBJ1-2,TRBD1,-,CASSKLPGTDGYTF,TGTGCCAGCAGCAAACTCCCCGGGACAGATGGCTACACCTTC
TRBV5-1,TRBJ1-6,-,-,CASSLEGGPNSPLHF,TGCGCCAGCAGCTTGGAAGGGGGACCCAATTCACCCCTCCACTTT
TRBV7-2,TRBJ2-1,TRBD2,-,CASSLLFGTSGGLGEQFF,TGTGCCAGCAGCTTACTATTCGGGACTAGCGGGGGCCTCGGTGAGCAGTTCTTC
TRBV7-3,TRBJ2-5,-,-,CASSLRVASGETQYF,TGTGCCAGCAGCTTAAGGGTAGCGTCGGGGGAGACCCAGTACTTC
TRBV27,TRBJ1-1,TRBD1,few,CASSLRTGGSTEAFF,TGTGCCAGCAGTTTACGGACAGGGGGGAGCACTGAAGCTTTCTTT